This T cell receptor (beta chain) was identified during a study of blood T cell repertoires in COVID-19. Method: immunoSEQ multiplex PCR; TCRdb's copy keeps in-frame clones and lacks some. The data show about 81,000 clones, 86% seen once. Trimming removed 4 bases from V and 6 bases from J; junction bases left unmatched: 3. Germline assignment: CDR1 MNHEY and CDR2 SMNVEV (reference sequence). The CDR3 runs to 13 residues. Sequencing was done on a sample of peripheral blood. The rearrangement uses TRBV27 and TRBJ2-7; 10 nucleotides align to TRBD2. This receptor was obtained from a human donor in a cohort sampled during active COVID-19. The CDR3 reads CASSWLAGVEQYF. CDR3 bases: TGTGCCAGCAGTTGGCTAGCGGGAGTCGAGCAGTACTTC.